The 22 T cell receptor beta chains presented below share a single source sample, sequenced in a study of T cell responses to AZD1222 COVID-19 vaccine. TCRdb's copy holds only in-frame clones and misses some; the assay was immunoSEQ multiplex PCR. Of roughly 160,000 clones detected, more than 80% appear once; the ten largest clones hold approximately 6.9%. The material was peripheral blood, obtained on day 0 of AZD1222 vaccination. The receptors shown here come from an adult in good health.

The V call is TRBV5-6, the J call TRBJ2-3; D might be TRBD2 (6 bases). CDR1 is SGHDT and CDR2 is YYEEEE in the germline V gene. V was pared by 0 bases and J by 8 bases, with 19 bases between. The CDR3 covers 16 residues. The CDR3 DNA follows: TGTGCCAGCAGCTTGGGCTTGGCAGGACTAACTGCTACGCAGTATTTT. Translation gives CASSLGLAGLTATQYF.

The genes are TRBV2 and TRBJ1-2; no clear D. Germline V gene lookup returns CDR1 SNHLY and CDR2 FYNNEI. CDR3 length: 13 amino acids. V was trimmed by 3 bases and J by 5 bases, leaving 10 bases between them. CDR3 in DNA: TGTGCCAGCAGTGAGCAGAGACTATATGGCTACACCTTC. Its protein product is CASSEQRLYGYTF. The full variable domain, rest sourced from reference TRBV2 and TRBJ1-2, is EPEVTQTPSHQVTQMGQEVILRCVPISNHLYFYWYRQILGQKVEFLVSFYNNEISEKSEIFDDQFSVERPDGSNFTLKIRSTKLEDSAMYFCASSEQRLYGYTFGSGTRLTVV.

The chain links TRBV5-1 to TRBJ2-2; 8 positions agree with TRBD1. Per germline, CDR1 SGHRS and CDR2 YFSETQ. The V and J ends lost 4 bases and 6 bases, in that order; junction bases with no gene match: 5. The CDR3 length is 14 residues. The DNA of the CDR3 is TGCGCCAGCAGCCCTGGACAGGGTCCCGGGGAGCTGTTTTTT. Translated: CASSPGQGPGELFF.

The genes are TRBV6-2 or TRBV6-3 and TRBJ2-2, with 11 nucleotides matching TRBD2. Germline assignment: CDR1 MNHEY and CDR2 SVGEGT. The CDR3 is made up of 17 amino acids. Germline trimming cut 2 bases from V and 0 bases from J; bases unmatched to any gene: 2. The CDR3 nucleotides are TGTGCCAGCAGTTACCTAGCGGGGGGATCGAACACCGGGGAGCTGTTTTTT. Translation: CASSYLAGGSNTGELFF.

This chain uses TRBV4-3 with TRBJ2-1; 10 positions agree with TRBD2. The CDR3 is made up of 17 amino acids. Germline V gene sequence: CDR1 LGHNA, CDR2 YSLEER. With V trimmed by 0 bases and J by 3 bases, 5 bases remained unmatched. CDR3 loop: CASSQDGTSDYYNEQFF. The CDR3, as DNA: TGCGCCAGCAGCCAAGACGGGACTAGCGACTACTACAATGAGCAGTTCTTC.

CDR3 in amino acids: CASSPLRVSSTDTQYF. The DNA for the CDR3 is TGTGCCAGCAGCCCGCTCAGGGTCTCTAGCACAGATACGCAGTATTTT. V gene TRBV6-2 or TRBV6-3 combines with J gene TRBJ2-3; TRBD1 is a possible D gene (5 bases). Trimming cost V 6 bases and J 0 bases, with 16 bases left between them. The CDR3 runs 16 residues. Germline CDR1 is MNHEY and CDR2 is SVGEGT.

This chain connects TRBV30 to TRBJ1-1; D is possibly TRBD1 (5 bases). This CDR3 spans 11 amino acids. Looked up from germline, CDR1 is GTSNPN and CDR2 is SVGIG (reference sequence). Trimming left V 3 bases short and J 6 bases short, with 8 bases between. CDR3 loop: CAWRGVSEAFF. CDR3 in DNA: TGTGCCTGGAGGGGGGTGTCTGAAGCTTTCTTT. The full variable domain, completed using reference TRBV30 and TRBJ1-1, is SQTIHQWPATLVQPVGSPLSLECTVEGTSNPNLYWYRQAAGRGLQLLFYSVGIGQISSEVPQNLSASRPQDRQFILSSKKLLLSDSGFYLCAWRGVSEAFFGQGTRLTVV.

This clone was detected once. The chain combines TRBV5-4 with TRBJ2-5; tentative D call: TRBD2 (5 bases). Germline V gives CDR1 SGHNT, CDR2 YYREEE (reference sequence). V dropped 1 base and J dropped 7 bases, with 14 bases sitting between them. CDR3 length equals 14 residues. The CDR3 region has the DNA TGTGCCAGCAGCTTGAGCGGCGAGGGTGGGACCCAGTACTTC. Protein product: CASSLSGEGGTQYF. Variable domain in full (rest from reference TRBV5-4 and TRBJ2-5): ETGVTQSPTHLIKTRGQQVTLRCSSQSGHNTVSWYQQALGQGPQFIFQYYREEENGRGNFPPRFSGLQFPNYSSELNVNALELDDSALYLCASSLSGEGGTQYFGPGTRLLVL.

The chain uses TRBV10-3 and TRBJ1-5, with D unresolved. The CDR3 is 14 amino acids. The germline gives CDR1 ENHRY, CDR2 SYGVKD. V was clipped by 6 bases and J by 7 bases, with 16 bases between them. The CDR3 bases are TGTGCCATCAGGACGGAGGAAGGTGGACAGCCCCAGCATTTT. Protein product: CAIRTEEGGQPQHF.

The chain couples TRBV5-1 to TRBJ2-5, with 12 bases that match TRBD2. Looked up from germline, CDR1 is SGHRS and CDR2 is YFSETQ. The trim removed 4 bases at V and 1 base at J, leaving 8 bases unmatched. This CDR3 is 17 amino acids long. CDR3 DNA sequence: TGCGCCAGCAGCCCCGCACTAGCGGGGGGATTCCAAGAGACCCAGTACTTC. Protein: CASSPALAGGFQETQYF.

The CDR3 loop is CASSYDPGAGNTGELFF. The CDR3 DNA follows: TGCGCCAGCAGCTACGACCCAGGGGCGGGAAACACCGGGGAGCTGTTTTTT. The V gene is TRBV5-1, the J gene TRBJ2-2; perhaps D is TRBD1 or TRBD2 (6 bases each). Trimming removed 3 bases from V and 2 bases from J, with 17 bases in between. CDR3 length equals 17 residues. Germline V gives CDR1 SGHRS, CDR2 YFSETQ.

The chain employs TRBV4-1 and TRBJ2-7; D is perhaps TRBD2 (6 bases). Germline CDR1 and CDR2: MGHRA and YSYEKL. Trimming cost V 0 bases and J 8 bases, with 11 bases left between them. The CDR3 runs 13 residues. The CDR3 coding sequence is TGCGCCAGCAGCCAAGATCGGGGGTTACAGCAGTACGTC. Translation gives CASSQDRGLQQYV.

CDR3 sequence reads: CASSLTSGGYNEQFF. DNA for the CDR3: TGCGCCAGCAGCCTGACTAGCGGGGGTTACAATGAGCAGTTCTTC. The V gene is TRBV5-1, the J gene TRBJ2-1; 12 positions agree with TRBD2. The ends lost 4 bases at V and 4 bases at J; junction bases unmatched: 3. This CDR3 has 15 amino acids. CDR1 and CDR2 from the germline V gene are SGHRS and YFSETQ.

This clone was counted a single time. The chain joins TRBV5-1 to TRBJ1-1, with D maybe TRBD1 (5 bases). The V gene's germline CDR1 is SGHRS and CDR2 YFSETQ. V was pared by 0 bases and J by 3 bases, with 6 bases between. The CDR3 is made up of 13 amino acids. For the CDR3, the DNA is TGCGCCAGCAGCTTGGCGGGGGACACTGAAGCTTTCTTT. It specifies CASSLAGDTEAFF.

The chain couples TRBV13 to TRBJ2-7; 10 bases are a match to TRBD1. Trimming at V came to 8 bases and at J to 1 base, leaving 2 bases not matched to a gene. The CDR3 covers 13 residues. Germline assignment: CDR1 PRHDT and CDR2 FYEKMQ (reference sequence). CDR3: CASGTGASYEQYV. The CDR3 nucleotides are TGTGCCAGCGGGACAGGGGCTTCCTACGAGCAGTACGTC.

CDR3 sequence: CASSVYNEQFF. The CDR3 coding sequence is TGTGCCAGTAGTGTTTACAATGAGCAGTTCTTC. The V and J genes are TRBV19 and TRBJ2-1; no clear D gene. The CDR3 is 11 residues long. Trimming left V 5 bases short and J 4 bases short, with 3 bases between. Germline CDR1 LNHDA, CDR2 SQIVND (reference sequence).

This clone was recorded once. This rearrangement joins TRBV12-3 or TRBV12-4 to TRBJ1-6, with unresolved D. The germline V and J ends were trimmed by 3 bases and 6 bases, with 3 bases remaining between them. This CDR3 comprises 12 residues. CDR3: CASSFLNSPLHF. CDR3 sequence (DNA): TGTGCCAGCAGTTTTCTTAATTCACCCCTCCACTTT.

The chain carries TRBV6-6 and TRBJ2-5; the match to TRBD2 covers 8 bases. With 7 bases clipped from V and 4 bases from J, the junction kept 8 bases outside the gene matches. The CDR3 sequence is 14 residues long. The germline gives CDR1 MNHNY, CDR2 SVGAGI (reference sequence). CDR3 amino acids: CASTTGGGPETQYF. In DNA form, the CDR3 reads TGTGCCAGCACCACCGGGGGGGGGCCAGAGACCCAGTACTTC.

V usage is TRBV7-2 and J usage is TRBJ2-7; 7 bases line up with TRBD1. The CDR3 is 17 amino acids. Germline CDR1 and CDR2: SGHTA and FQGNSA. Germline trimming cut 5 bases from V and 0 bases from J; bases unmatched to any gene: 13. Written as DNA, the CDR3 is TGTGCCAGCAGCACGAACAGCCGACAGGGTTACTCCTACGAGCAGTACTTC. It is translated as CASSTNSRQGYSYEQYF.

CDR3 nucleotides: TGTGCCAGCAGCTTATTACTAGCGGGGGGTAGAGAGACCCAGTACTTC. Translating it yields CASSLLLAGGRETQYF. The rearrangement joins TRBV7-9 to TRBJ2-5, with 12 bases fitting TRBD2. This CDR3 region has 16 residues. The ends lost 2 bases at V and 4 bases at J; junction bases unmatched: 5. The germline CDR1 and CDR2 sequences are SEHNR and FQNEAQ (reference sequence).

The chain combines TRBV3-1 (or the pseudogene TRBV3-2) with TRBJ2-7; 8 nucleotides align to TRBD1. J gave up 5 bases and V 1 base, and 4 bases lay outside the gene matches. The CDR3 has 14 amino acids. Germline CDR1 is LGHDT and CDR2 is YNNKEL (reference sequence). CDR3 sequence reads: CASSQAGGVDEQYF. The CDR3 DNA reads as TGTGCCAGCAGCCAAGCAGGGGGCGTGGACGAGCAGTACTTC.

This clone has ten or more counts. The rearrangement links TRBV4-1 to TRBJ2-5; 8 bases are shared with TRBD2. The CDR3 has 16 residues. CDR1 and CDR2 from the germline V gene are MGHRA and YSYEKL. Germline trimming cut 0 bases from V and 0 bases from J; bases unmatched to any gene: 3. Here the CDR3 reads CASSQDGTRNQETQYF. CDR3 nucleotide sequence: TGCGCCAGCAGCCAAGATGGGACTAGAAACCAAGAGACCCAGTACTTC.